One sample yielded the 4 T cell receptor beta chains listed below, sequenced in a study of OX40 agonist ivuxolimab in advanced cancers. The data were produced by immunoSEQ multiplex PCR, yet TCRdb's version contains in-frame clones alone and is incomplete. In the table there are just over 60,000 clones, more than 90% of which are singletons. The specimen was CD4+ or CD8+ T cells sorted from blood, collected in a trial of the OX40 agonist ivuxolimab. These receptor sequences come from an adult with an advanced solid tumor such as melanoma, head and neck, liver or kidney cancer.

The rearrangement joins TRBV7-9 to TRBJ1-5; TRBD1 is a possible D gene (5 bases). Germline CDR1 is SEHNR and CDR2 is FQNEAQ (reference sequence). The CDR3 has 13 residues. V lost 5 bases and J 5 bases, leaving 10 bases between the germline ends. CDR3 amino acids: CASSRGRDQPQHF. As DNA, the CDR3 is TGTGCCAGCAGCAGGGGTCGGGATCAGCCCCAGCATTTT. Based on the CDR3 plus reference TRBV7-9 and TRBJ1-5, the full variable domain is DTGVSQNPRHKITKRGQNVTFRCDPISEHNRLYWYRQTLGQGPEFLTYFQNEAQLEKSRLLSDRFSAERPKGSFSTLEIQRTEQGDSAMYLCASSRGRDQPQHFGDGTRLSIL.

The chain combines TRBV6-6 with TRBJ1-1, with TRBD1 matching 8 bases. The V gene's germline CDR1 is MNHNY and CDR2 SVGAGI (reference sequence). The ends lost 2 bases at V and 1 base at J; junction bases unmatched: 0. CDR3 length equals 14 residues. The CDR3 region is CASSYGQGNTEAFF. The CDR3 DNA follows: TGTGCCAGCAGTTACGGACAGGGGAACACTGAAGCTTTCTTT.

The chain has TRBV7-2 and TRBJ2-1; D gene ambiguous. CDR3 length: 12 amino acids. Looked up from germline, CDR1 is SGHTA and CDR2 is FQGNSA. V lost 5 bases, J lost 8 bases, and 10 bases lay in between. CDR3 sequence (DNA): TGTGCCAGCAGCCAACTTCAGGATGAGCAGTTCTTC. It codes for CASSQLQDEQFF.

J is TRBJ1-2 and V is TRBV2; D possibly corresponds to TRBD1 (6 bases). Trimming stripped 10 bases from V and 2 bases from J, with 11 bases between. Germline V gene data show CDR1 as SNHLY and CDR2 as FYNNEI. The CDR3 extends over 12 amino acids. The chain's CDR3 is CANGGSNYGYTF. The CDR3 nucleotides are TGTGCCAACGGGGGCTCGAACTATGGCTACACCTTC. The complete variable domain, with remaining parts taken from reference TRBV2 and TRBJ1-2, reads EPEVTQTPSHQVTQMGQEVILRCVPISNHLYFYWYRQILGQKVEFLVSFYNNEISEKSEIFDDQFSVERPDGSNFTLKIRSTKLEDSAMYFCANGGSNYGYTFGSGTRLTVV.